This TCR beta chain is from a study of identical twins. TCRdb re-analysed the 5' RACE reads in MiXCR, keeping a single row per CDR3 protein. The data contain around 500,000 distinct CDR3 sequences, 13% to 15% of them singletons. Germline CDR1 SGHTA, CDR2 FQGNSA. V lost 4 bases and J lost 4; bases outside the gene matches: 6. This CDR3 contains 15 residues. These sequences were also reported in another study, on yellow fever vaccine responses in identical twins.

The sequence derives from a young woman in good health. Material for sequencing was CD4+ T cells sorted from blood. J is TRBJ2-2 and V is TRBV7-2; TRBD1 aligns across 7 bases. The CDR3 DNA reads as TGTGCCAGCAGCTCCCCACAGGGGCGCACCGGGGAGCTGTTTTTT. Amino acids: CASSSPQGRTGELFF.